The 26 T cell receptor beta chains listed next were all sequenced from one sample in a study of post-analysis software for immune sequencing data. The antigens for these receptors are not known. Notes on the study in general: Patients used a few TRBV segments, including TRBV5-6, TRBV5-1 and TRBV20-1, more often than controls.

TCR beta cDNA libraries had unique molecular identifiers. TCRdb independently ran MiXCR on the PCR reads; one entry per CDR3 protein. The sample yields about 810,000 distinct CDR3 sequences, around 53% seen once. The sample consisted of blood. Receptor source: a girl aged 5 to 17 with multiple sclerosis.

The rearrangement uses TRBV20-1 and TRBJ2-5; D is undetermined. The germline V gene has CDR1 DFQATT and CDR2 SNEGSKA (reference sequence). CDR3 length: 13 residues. Trimming cost V 6 bases and J 5 bases, with 16 bases left between them. The CDR3 region is CSAAPKTGETQYF. CDR3 bases: TGCAGTGCAGCCCCAAAGACCGGGGAGACCCAGTACTTC.

This clonotype was found a few times. The chain couples TRBV15 to TRBJ2-1; the D gene could be TRBD1 or TRBD2 (5 bases each). The CDR3 sequence is 18 residues long. Trimming removed 0 bases from V and 3 bases from J, with 18 bases in between. Germline lookup yields CDR1 LNHNV and CDR2 YYDKDF (reference sequence). The CDR3 loop reads CATSRDVFGGHIYNEQFF. The CDR3 DNA is TGTGCCACCAGCAGAGATGTGTTTGGAGGACACATCTACAATGAGCAGTTCTTC.

The chain joins TRBV2 to TRBJ2-7; 8 nucleotides match TRBD1. CDR3 size: 17 residues. Per the germline V gene, CDR1 is SNHLY and CDR2 is FYNNEI. With 3 bases clipped from V and 2 bases from J, the junction kept 12 bases outside the gene matches. The CDR3 bases are TGTGCCAGCAGTGAGAGTCCCTCCGGGACAGGTCCCTACGAGCAGTACTTC. Translated, it gives CASSESPSGTGPYEQYF.

The rearrangement links TRBV7-3 to TRBJ2-3; D gene unclear. The CDR3 is made up of 14 amino acids. Germline V gene sequence: CDR1 SGHTA, CDR2 FQGTGA. The V end lost 2 bases, the J end lost 1 base, and 7 bases lay between the germline ends. In DNA, the CDR3 is TGTGCCAGCAGCTTAGAGGTGCGCACAGATACGCAGTATTTT. Its translation: CASSLEVRTDTQYF.

The chain carries TRBV10-3 and TRBJ2-7, with TRBD1 as a possible D gene (6 bases). This CDR3 comprises 15 residues. From germline, CDR1 is ENHRY and CDR2 SYGVKD. Trimming pared 1 base from V and 4 bases from J, leaving 14 bases between. CDR3 sequence (DNA): TGTGCCATCAGTGAGTTCGGGCAGGGGCAGTACGAGCAGTACTTC. It codes for CAISEFGQGQYEQYF.

DNA of the CDR3: TGTGCCAGCAGCTCCCTCCCCCAAGGGGGAAAACTGTTTTTT. As protein: CASSSLPQGGKLFF. The V and J genes are TRBV7-8 and TRBJ1-4; weak D call: TRBD1 (6 bases). CDR1 is SGHVS and CDR2 is FQNEAQ in the germline V gene. Trimming removed 4 bases from V and 10 bases from J, with 16 bases in between. The length of the CDR3 is 14 residues.

V is TRBV2 and J is TRBJ2-5; the D is unclear. The DNA matches TRBJ2-7 better at its end, which makes the J call doubtful. CDR1 and CDR2 from the germline V gene are SNHLY and FYNNEI. The CDR3 contains 15 residues. The CDR3 nucleotides read TGTGCCAGCAGTGAACACTTAGGGCACGAATACGAGCAGTACTTC. Its protein product is CASSEHLGHEYEQYF.

The genes are TRBV6-5 and TRBJ2-1; D remains ambiguous. Germline values: CDR1 MNHEY, CDR2 SVGAGI. The CDR3 covers 16 residues. The V end lost 0 bases, the J end lost 0 bases, and 9 bases lay between the germline ends. Here the CDR3 reads CASSYSETISYNEQFF. DNA for the CDR3: TGTGCCAGCAGTTACTCCGAAACTATCTCCTACAATGAGCAGTTCTTC.

The chain carries TRBV7-2 and TRBJ2-5; D gene unclear. Trimming pared 7 bases from V and 4 bases from J, leaving 10 bases between. The germline V gene has CDR1 SGHTA and CDR2 FQGNSA. This CDR3 spans 12 amino acids. In nucleotides, the CDR3 is TGTGCCAGCATCCCTCTAGGAGAGACCCAGTACTTC. It is translated as CASIPLGETQYF.

V is TRBV9 and J is TRBJ2-7, with a weak D call TRBD1 (6 bases). Trimming left V 0 bases short and J 0 bases short, with 19 bases between. The CDR3 is 18 amino acids. From germline, CDR1 is SGDLS and CDR2 YYNGEE. DNA for the CDR3: TGTGCCAGCAGCGTAGGGACAGCCGCCTCTATACTCTCCTACGAGCAGTACTTC. This sequence encodes CASSVGTAASILSYEQYF.

This chain links TRBV28 with TRBJ1-2; D is perhaps TRBD1 (5 bases). Germline V gene lookup returns CDR1 MDHEN and CDR2 SYDVKM. The CDR3 is 16 residues long. V was pared by 6 bases and J by 0 bases, with 17 bases between. The CDR3 DNA sequence: TGTGCCAGCAGCCTTCCTCCAGGGAATACTAACTATGGCTACACCTTC. Protein sequence: CASSLPPGNTNYGYTF.

The chain recombines TRBV6-1 with TRBJ1-5; the D is unclear. The CDR3 extends over 13 amino acids. The V gene lost 3 bases and the J gene lost 5 bases, with 8 bases spanning the gap. The germline V gene has CDR1 MNHNS and CDR2 SASEGT. The CDR3 protein is CASSDRLYQPQHF. DNA for the CDR3: TGTGCCAGCAGTGATAGGCTGTATCAGCCCCAGCATTTT.

This clonotype was seen a handful of times. The chain employs TRBV29-1 and TRBJ1-2; 7 nucleotides align to TRBD1. This CDR3 region has 12 residues. Germline CDR1 is SQVTM and CDR2 is ANQGSEA. Trimming cost V 6 bases and J 2 bases; bases outside gene matches: 3. CDR3 DNA sequence: TGCAGCGTGACAGGGCGGAACTATGGCTACACCTTC. This encodes CSVTGRNYGYTF.

The CDR3 bases are TGTGCCAGCAGTCGGGGGGCAGATCAGCCCCAGCATTTT. Its translation is CASSRGADQPQHF. V gene TRBV6-1 combines with J gene TRBJ1-5, with D perhaps TRBD1 (6 bases). V was clipped by 5 bases and J by 5 bases, with 10 bases between them. The CDR3 has 13 amino acids. Germline CDR1 and CDR2: MNHNS and SASEGT.

This clonotype was seen more than once but under ten times. This chain links TRBV4-2 with TRBJ1-2; possibly TRBD1 for D (5 bases). Germline V gene sequence: CDR1 LGHNA, CDR2 YNFKEQ. This CDR3 contains 16 residues. V lost 0 bases and J 4 bases, leaving 15 bases between the germline ends. CDR3 in DNA: TGTGCCAGCAGCCAAGAGGGAAGGGGTCGCGGCTATGGCTACACCTTC. This translates into CASSQEGRGRGYGYTF.

V and J are TRBV12-3 or TRBV12-4 and TRBJ2-1; TRBD2 matches 8 bases. Unmatched junction bases numbered 12, after V lost 6 bases and J lost 5 bases. The CDR3 totals 16 residues. Written as DNA, the CDR3 is TGTGCCAGCAGCCGAACCTTTAGCGGGACTGACAATGAGCAGTTCTTC. Protein sequence: CASSRTFSGTDNEQFF.

V usage is TRBV29-1 and J usage is TRBJ1-4; TRBD1 aligns across 8 bases. J lost 7 bases, V lost 4 bases, and 8 bases had no gene match. Germline CDR1 SQVTM, CDR2 ANQGSEA. The CDR3 has 14 residues. CDR3 amino acids: CSVGARGLGEKLFF. The CDR3, as DNA: TGCAGCGTTGGAGCCAGGGGGCTCGGTGAAAAACTGTTTTTT. The complete variable domain, with remaining parts taken from reference TRBV29-1 and TRBJ1-4, reads SAVISQKPSRDICQRGTSLTIQCQVDSQVTMMFWYRQQPGQSLTLIATANQGSEATYESGFVIDKFPISRPNLTFSTLTVSNMSPEDSSIYLCSVGARGLGEKLFFGSGTQLSVL.

V and J are TRBV20-1 and TRBJ1-2; 11 nucleotides align to TRBD1. J gave up 5 bases and V 6 bases, and 8 bases lay outside the gene matches. Germline V gene data show CDR1 as DFQATT and CDR2 as SNEGSKA (reference sequence). CDR3 size: 14 residues. CDR3: CSATGQGARYGYTF. DNA of the CDR3: TGCAGTGCCACTGGACAGGGGGCTCGATATGGCTACACCTTC.

This clonotype was picked up a small number of times. The J gene is TRBJ2-5, the V gene TRBV20-1; D remains unclear. Looked up from germline, CDR1 is DFQATT and CDR2 is SNEGSKA (reference sequence). V gave up 1 base and J gave up 5 bases, with 14 bases separating them. The CDR3 extends over 14 amino acids. CDR3 residues: CSARGGPQMETQYF. The DNA of the CDR3 is TGCAGTGCTAGAGGAGGTCCTCAAATGGAGACCCAGTACTTC.

The chain has TRBV7-9 and TRBJ1-4; D is unresolved. The CDR3 runs to 13 residues. The V gene lost 5 bases and the J gene lost 4 bases, with 8 bases spanning the gap. CDR1 is SEHNR and CDR2 is FQNEAQ in the germline V gene (reference sequence). CDR3 DNA: TGTGCCAGCAGCCCGCGGGGTAATGAAAAACTGTTTTTT. Residues: CASSPRGNEKLFF. The full variable domain, rest sourced from reference TRBV7-9 and TRBJ1-4, is DTGVSQNPRHKITKRGQNVTFRCDPISEHNRLYWYRQTLGQGPEFLTYFQNEAQLEKSRLLSDRFSAERPKGSFSTLEIQRTEQGDSAMYLCASSPRGNEKLFFGSGTQLSVL.

This clonotype appeared a few times. The chain has TRBV7-3 and TRBJ2-7; 15 bases fit TRBD2. Per the germline V gene, CDR1 is SGHTA and CDR2 is FQGTGA. The CDR3 has 18 amino acids. The trim removed 5 bases at V and 5 bases at J, leaving 13 bases unmatched. CDR3 DNA: TGTGCCAGCAGCCCGCAACCAGGACTAGCGGGAGGGTGGGACGAGCAGTACTTC. Encoded protein: CASSPQPGLAGGWDEQYF.

The chain is built from TRBV5-1 and TRBJ2-5, with a weak D call TRBD2 (6 bases). The J call may not be correct, given that the DNA end is closer to TRBJ2-7. The CDR3 totals 15 residues. Germline V gene lookup returns CDR1 SGHRS and CDR2 YFSETQ. CDR3 DNA: TGCGCCAGCAGCTCGGGAGCAGTTGCCACCTACGAGCAGTACTTC. Amino acids: CASSSGAVATYEQYF.

CDR3 in amino acids: CSSLGGGHEQFF. CDR3 DNA sequence: TGCAGTTCTTTGGGGGGAGGGCATGAGCAGTTCTTC. This rearrangement joins TRBV20-1 to TRBJ2-1, with 7 bases matching TRBD2. Germline V lookup: CDR1 DFQATT, CDR2 SNEGSKA (reference sequence). This CDR3 has 12 amino acids. J gave up 8 bases and V 8 bases, and 9 bases lay outside the gene matches.

This clonotype was counted only a few times. The V and J genes are TRBV20-1 and TRBJ2-7; 11 bases are a match to TRBD2. Judging by the DNA end, TRBJ2-5 fits better; the J call may be wrong. Germline V gene sequence: CDR1 DFQATT, CDR2 SNEGSKA (reference sequence). This CDR3 is built from 15 residues. This chain's CDR3 is CSATGLAGGRETQYF. The CDR3 DNA sequence: TGCAGTGCTACCGGCCTAGCGGGGGGCCGAGAGACCCAGTACTTC.

The gene calls are TRBV5-6 and TRBJ2-3; D gene uncertain. The V gene's germline CDR1 is SGHDT and CDR2 YYEEEE. The CDR3 is 17 residues long. The V end was cut by 2 bases, the J end by 0 bases, with 16 bases between. The CDR3 region has the DNA TGTGCCAGCAGCTTTTTTCGGTGGGATGAAAGCACAGATACGCAGTATTTT. Encoded protein: CASSFFRWDESTDTQYF.

This rearrangement joins TRBV6-2 or TRBV6-3 to TRBJ2-4, with a tentative D call TRBD2 (5 bases). The DNA matches TRBJ2-7 better at its end, which makes the J call doubtful. This CDR3 comprises 13 residues. Germline V gene data show CDR1 as MNHEY and CDR2 as SVGEGT. The CDR3 nucleotides read TGTGCCAGCCATGCGGGCGGCCCCTACGAGCAGTACTTC. This encodes CASHAGGPYEQYF.